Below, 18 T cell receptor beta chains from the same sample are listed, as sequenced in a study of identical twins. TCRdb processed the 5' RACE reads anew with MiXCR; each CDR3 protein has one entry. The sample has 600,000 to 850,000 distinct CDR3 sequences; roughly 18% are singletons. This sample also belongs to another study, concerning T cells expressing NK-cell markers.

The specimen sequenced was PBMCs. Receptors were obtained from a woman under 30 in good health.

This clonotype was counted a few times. In DNA, the CDR3 is TGCAGCGCCAAAAAAGTAGCGGGAGGGTACACAGATACGCAGTATTTT. Protein sequence: CSAKKVAGGYTDTQYF. The chain is built from TRBV29-1 and TRBJ2-3; 11 bases align to TRBD2. Germline values: CDR1 SQVTM, CDR2 ANQGSEA. The CDR3 contains 16 residues. V shed 7 bases and J 2 bases; nucleotides not matched to a gene: 11.

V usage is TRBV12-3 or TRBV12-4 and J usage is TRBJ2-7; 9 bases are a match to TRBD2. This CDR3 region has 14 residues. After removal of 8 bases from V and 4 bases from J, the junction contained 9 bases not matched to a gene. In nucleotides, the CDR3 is TGTGCCAGCGCGGGGGGACTAGCTCCGTACGAGCAGTACTTC. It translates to CASAGGLAPYEQYF.

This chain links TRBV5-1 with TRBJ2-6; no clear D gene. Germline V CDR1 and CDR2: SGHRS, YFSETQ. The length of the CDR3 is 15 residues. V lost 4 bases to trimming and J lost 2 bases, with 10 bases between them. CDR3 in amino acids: CASSDANAGANVLTF. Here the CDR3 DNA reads TGCGCCAGCAGCGACGCTAATGCTGGGGCCAACGTCCTGACTTTC.

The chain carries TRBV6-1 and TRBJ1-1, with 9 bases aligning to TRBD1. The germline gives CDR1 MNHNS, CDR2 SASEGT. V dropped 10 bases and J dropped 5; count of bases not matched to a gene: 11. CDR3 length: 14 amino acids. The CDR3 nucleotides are TGTGCCACCCGCCGACAGGGGGTCGGAACTGAAGCTTTCTTT. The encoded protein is CATRRQGVGTEAFF.

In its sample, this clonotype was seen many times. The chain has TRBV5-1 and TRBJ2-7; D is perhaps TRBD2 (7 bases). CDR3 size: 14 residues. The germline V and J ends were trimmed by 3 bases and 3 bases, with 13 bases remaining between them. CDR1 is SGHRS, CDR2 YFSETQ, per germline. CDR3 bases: TGCGCCAGCAGCTCGCAGGGGAGGGGCTACGAGCAGTACTTC. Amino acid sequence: CASSSQGRGYEQYF.

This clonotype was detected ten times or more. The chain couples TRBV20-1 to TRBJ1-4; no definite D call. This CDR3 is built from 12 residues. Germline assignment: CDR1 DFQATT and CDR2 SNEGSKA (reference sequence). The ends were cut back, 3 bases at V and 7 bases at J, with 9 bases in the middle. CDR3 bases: TGCAGTGCTAGTTGGCGCAGTGAAAAACTGTTTTTT. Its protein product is CSASWRSEKLFF.

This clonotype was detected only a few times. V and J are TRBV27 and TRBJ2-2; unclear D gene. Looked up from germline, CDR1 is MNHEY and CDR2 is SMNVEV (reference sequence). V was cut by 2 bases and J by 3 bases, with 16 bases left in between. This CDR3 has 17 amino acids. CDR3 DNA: TGTGCCAGCAGTTTACCCCAGACGAATACTCACACCGGGGAGCTGTTTTTT. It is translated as CASSLPQTNTHTGELFF.

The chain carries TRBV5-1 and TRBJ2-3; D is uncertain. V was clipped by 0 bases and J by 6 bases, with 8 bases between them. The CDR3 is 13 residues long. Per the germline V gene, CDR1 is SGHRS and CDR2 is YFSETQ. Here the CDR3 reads CASSLAFMDTQYF. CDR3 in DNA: TGCGCCAGCAGCTTGGCCTTCATGGATACGCAGTATTTT.

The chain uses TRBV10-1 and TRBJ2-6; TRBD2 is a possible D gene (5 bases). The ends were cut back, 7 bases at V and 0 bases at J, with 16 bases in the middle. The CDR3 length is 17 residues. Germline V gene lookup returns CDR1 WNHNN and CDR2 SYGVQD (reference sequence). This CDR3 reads CASTRGPTSSGANVLTF. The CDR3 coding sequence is TGCGCCAGCACTCGAGGGCCTACCAGCTCTGGGGCCAACGTCCTGACTTTC.

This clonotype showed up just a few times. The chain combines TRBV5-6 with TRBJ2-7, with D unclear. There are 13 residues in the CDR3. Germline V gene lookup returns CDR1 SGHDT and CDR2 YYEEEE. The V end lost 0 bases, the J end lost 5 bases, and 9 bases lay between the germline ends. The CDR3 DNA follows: TGTGCCAGCAGCTTGGGAGGAGCTAACGAGCAGTACTTC. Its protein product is CASSLGGANEQYF.

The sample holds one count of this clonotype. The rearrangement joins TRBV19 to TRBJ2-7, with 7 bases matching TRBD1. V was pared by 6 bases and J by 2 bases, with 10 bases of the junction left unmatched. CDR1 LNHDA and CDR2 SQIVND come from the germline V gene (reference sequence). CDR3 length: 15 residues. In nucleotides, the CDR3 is TGTGCCAGTAGGTACTCCGGGACAGAAGCCTACGAGCAGTACTTC. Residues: CASRYSGTEAYEQYF.

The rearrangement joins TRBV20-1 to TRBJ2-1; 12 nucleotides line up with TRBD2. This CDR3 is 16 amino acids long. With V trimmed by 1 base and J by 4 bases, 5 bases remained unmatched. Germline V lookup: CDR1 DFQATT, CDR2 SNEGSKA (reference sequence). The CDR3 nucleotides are TGCAGTGCTAGAGTGGGGACTAGCGGGCAATACAATGAGCAGTTCTTC. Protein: CSARVGTSGQYNEQFF.

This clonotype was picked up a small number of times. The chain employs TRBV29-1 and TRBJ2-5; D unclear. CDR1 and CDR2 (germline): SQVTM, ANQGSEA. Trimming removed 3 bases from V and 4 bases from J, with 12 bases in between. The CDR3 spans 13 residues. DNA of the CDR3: TGCAGCGTTGATCCCGGGCCACGAGAGACCCAGTACTTC. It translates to CSVDPGPRETQYF. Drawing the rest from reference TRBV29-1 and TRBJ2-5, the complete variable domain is SAVISQKPSRDICQRGTSLTIQCQVDSQVTMMFWYRQQPGQSLTLIATANQGSEATYESGFVIDKFPISRPNLTFSTLTVSNMSPEDSSIYLCSVDPGPRETQYFGPGTRLLVL.

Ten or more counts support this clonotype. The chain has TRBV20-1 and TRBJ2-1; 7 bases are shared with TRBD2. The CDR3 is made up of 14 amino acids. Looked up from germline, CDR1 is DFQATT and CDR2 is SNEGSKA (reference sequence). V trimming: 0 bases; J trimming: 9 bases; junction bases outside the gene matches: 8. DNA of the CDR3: TGCAGTGCTAGAGACACTAGCGCGAGGGGTGAGCAGTTCTTC. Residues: CSARDTSARGEQFF.

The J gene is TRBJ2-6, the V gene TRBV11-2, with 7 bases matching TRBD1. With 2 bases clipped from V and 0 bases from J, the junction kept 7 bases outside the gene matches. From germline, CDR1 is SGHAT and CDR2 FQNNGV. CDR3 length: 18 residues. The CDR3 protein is CASSLRGRLSSGANVLTF. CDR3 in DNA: TGTGCCAGCAGCTTAAGGGGGCGTCTAAGCTCTGGGGCCAACGTCCTGACTTTC.

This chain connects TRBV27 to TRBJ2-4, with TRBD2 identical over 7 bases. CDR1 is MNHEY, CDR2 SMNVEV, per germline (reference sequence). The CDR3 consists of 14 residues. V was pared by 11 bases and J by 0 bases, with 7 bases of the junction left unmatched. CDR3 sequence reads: CAVRAGLAKNIQYF. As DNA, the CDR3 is TGTGCCGTAAGAGCGGGGCTAGCCAAAAACATTCAGTACTTC.

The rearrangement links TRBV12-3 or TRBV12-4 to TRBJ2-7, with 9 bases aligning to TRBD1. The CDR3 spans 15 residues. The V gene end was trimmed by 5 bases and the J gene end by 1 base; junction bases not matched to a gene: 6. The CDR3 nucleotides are TGTGCCAGCAGTCGACAGGGGGTTGGATCCTACGAGCAGTACTTC. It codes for CASSRQGVGSYEQYF.

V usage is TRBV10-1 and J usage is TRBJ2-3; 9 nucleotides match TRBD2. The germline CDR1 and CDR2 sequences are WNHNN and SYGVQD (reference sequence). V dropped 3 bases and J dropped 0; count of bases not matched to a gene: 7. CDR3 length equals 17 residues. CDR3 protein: CASSDRLAGPSTDTQYF. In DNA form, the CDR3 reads TGCGCCAGCAGTGATCGGCTAGCGGGACCAAGCACAGATACGCAGTATTTT.